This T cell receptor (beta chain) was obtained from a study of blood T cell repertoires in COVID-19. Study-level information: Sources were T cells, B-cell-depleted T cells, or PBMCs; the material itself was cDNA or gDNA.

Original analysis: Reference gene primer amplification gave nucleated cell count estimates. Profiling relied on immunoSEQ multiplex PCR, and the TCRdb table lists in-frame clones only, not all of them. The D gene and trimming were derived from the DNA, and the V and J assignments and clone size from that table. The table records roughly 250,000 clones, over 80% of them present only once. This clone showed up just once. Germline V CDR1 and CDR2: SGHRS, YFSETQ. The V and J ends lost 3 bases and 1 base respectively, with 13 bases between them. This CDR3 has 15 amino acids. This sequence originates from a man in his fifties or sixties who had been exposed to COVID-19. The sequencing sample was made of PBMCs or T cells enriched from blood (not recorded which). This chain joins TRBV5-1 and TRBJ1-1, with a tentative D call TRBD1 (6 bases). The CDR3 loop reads CASSYPDRPNTEAFF. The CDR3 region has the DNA TGCGCCAGCAGCTACCCTGACAGGCCGAACACTGAAGCTTTCTTT.